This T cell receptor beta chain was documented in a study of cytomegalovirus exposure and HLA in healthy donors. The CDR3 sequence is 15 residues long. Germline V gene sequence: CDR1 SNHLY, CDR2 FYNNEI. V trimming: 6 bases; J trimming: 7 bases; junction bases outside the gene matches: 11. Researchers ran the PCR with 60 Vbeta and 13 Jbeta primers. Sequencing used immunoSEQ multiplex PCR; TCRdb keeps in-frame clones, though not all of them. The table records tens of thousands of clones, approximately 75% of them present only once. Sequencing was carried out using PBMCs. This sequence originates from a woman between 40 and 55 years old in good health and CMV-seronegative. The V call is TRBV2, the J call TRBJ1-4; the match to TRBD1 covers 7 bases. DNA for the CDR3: TGTGCCAGCAGCCCAGGAAGGGGGCTTACTGAAAAACTGTTTTTT. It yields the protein CASSPGRGLTEKLFF. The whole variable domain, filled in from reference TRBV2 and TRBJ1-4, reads EPEVTQTPSHQVTQMGQEVILRCVPISNHLYFYWYRQILGQKVEFLVSFYNNEISEKSEIFDDQFSVERPDGSNFTLKIRSTKLEDSAMYFCASSPGRGLTEKLFFGSGTQLSVL.